This is a list of T cell receptor beta chains from one sample in a study of T cell changes during pregnancy in multiple sclerosis. Only in-frame clones appear in the TCRdb table, and some are missing; sequencing was by immunoSEQ multiplex PCR. The table has 50,000 to 60,000 clones, 70% to 90% seen once. The specimen comprised CD4+ T cells from peripheral blood mononuclear cells, sampled in the third trimester of pregnancy. The source is a female donor with multiple sclerosis, enrolled in a pregnancy study. Both conserved end residues are part of each CDR3. The D gene is left open where the match is weak. The listing skips clone size in some rows; elsewhere it reads once, few, many or a size class.

V: TRBV19
D: TRBD2
length: 14
J: TRBJ2-5
size: once
DNA: TGTGCCAGTAAACAGAGCGGGGGGGCCGAGACCCAGTACTTC
CDR3: CASKQSGGAETQYF

V: TRBV14
D: NA
length: 13
J: TRBJ1-2
size: NA
DNA: TGTGCCAGCAGCCCGATGACATTCGATGGCTACACCTTC
CDR3: CASSPMTFDGYTF

V: TRBV6-1
D: NA
length: 16
J: TRBJ2-4
size: once
DNA: TGTGCCAGCAGTGAAGCGAAGTTCGGGGTAAGAAACATTCAGTACTTC
CDR3: CASSEAKFGVRNIQYF

V: TRBV19
D: TRBD2
length: 17
J: TRBJ2-1
size: few
DNA: TGTGCCAGTAGTAGACTAGCGGGGATAGGGTCCTACAATGAGCAGTTCTTC
CDR3: CASSRLAGIGSYNEQFF

V: TRBV7-8
D: TRBD1
length: 15
J: TRBJ1-2
size: few
DNA: TGTGCCAGCAGCTTGGGGACCGGGACAGGGTATGGCTACACCTTC
CDR3: CASSLGTGTGYGYTF

V: TRBV6-1
D: TRBD2
length: 14
J: TRBJ2-1
size: NA
DNA: TGTGCCAGCATTCCGGGACTAGCCTACAATGAGCAGTTCTTC
CDR3: CASIPGLAYNEQFF

V: TRBV19
D: TRBD1
length: 13
J: TRBJ1-2
size: NA
DNA: TGTGCCAGTACCGAACAGGGGGCTAGGCGCTACACCTTC
CDR3: CASTEQGARRYTF

V: TRBV27
D: TRBD1
length: 15
J: TRBJ2-1
size: NA
DNA: TGTGCCAGCGGGGACAGGGGATTTTTGTCATCAGAGCAGTTCTTC
CDR3: CASGDRGFLSSEQFF

V: TRBV5-5
D: NA
length: 14
J: TRBJ1-2
size: NA
DNA: TGTGCCAGCAGCTTCCACCCAAGAGACTATGGCTACACCTTC
CDR3: CASSFHPRDYGYTF

V: TRBV7-2
D: NA
length: 16
J: TRBJ2-7
size: NA
DNA: TGTGCCAGCAGCTTATACAGGGTTCCCGACTCCTACGAGCAGTACTTC
CDR3: CASSLYRVPDSYEQYF

V: TRBV29-1
D: NA
length: 12
J: TRBJ1-1
size: NA
DNA: TGCAGCGCCGAATCGCGGGGCACTGAAGCTTTCTTT
CDR3: CSAESRGTEAFF

V: TRBV6-5
D: NA
length: 16
J: TRBJ1-1
size: NA
DNA: TGTGCCAGCAGTTACTCGTCTGTACAGCTGAACACTGAAGCTTTCTTT
CDR3: CASSYSSVQLNTEAFF

V: TRBV7-9
D: NA
length: 17
J: TRBJ1-4
size: NA
DNA: TGTGCCAGCAGCCTCAAGCTTGCAGGGATTGGTAATGAAAAACTGTTTTTT
CDR3: CASSLKLAGIGNEKLFF

V: TRBV7-2
D: TRBD1
length: 16
J: TRBJ2-2
size: once
DNA: TGTGCCAGCAGCTATCGTGGGACAGGGGGGATCGGGGAGCTGTTTTTT
CDR3: CASSYRGTGGIGELFF

V: TRBV7-9
D: TRBD1
length: 18
J: TRBJ1-5
size: NA
DNA: TGTGCCAGCAGCCAAACAAGAGGGCGAACAGGGGGCTCTCAGCCCCAGCATTTT
CDR3: CASSQTRGRTGGSQPQHF

V: TRBV30
D: TRBD2
length: 12
J: TRBJ2-1
size: NA
DNA: TGTGCCTGGAGTATAGGGGAGGGTGAGCAGTTCTTC
CDR3: CAWSIGEGEQFF

V: TRBV7-2
D: NA
length: 16
J: TRBJ1-6
size: once
DNA: TGTGCCAGCAGCTTAGGGTTTCAGGGTTTCAATTCACCCCTCCACTTT
CDR3: CASSLGFQGFNSPLHF

V: TRBV5-4
D: NA
length: 18
J: TRBJ1-6
size: once
DNA: TGTGCCAGCAGCTTTAGTGCCTCGTTCGTTGGGGCTCAGACACCCCTCCACTTT
CDR3: CASSFSASFVGAQTPLHF

V: TRBV7-9
D: NA
length: 15
J: TRBJ2-5
size: NA
DNA: TGTGCCAGCAGCCCAATTGGGGGGGCCCGGGAGACCCAGTACTTC
CDR3: CASSPIGGARETQYF

V: TRBV2
D: NA
length: 13
J: TRBJ1-1
size: NA
DNA: TGTGCCAGCCCTTTGACAGGGAACACTGAAGCTTTCTTT
CDR3: CASPLTGNTEAFF

V: TRBV4-1
D: NA
length: 14
J: TRBJ1-3
size: once
DNA: TGCGCCAGCAGCCAAGAGACAAGGGGCCTTACCATATATTTT
CDR3: CASSQETRGLTIYF

V: TRBV5-4
D: TRBD2
length: 16
J: TRBJ2-1
size: NA
DNA: TGTGCCAGCAGCGCTGGGACTAGCGGGACCTACAATGAGCAGTTCTTC
CDR3: CASSAGTSGTYNEQFF

V: TRBV9
D: NA
length: 15
J: TRBJ2-1
size: NA
DNA: TGTGCCAGCAGCGTAGCCTCAGGGTCTCACAATGAGCAGTTCTTC
CDR3: CASSVASGSHNEQFF

V: TRBV27
D: TRBD1
length: 19
J: TRBJ1-4
size: NA
DNA: TGTGCCAGCAGTCCGAACAGTCGACAGGGGCGGGGGCCTAATGAAAAACTGTTTTTT
CDR3: CASSPNSRQGRGPNEKLFF

V: TRBV27
D: TRBD1
length: 19
J: TRBJ1-1
size: NA
DNA: TGTGCCAGCCAAAAACTAAGCCGGGCAGGGGGCGTAGTGAACACTGAAGCTTTCTTT
CDR3: CASQKLSRAGGVVNTEAFF

V: TRBV25-1
D: TRBD1
length: 13
J: TRBJ1-2
size: once
DNA: TGTGCCAGCAAGACCGGGACAGCCTATGGCTACACCTTC
CDR3: CASKTGTAYGYTF

V: TRBV7-2
D: NA
length: 15
J: TRBJ2-1
size: NA
DNA: TGTGCCAGCAGCTTAGGGGTAGGGGTGGGCAATGAGCAGTTCTTC
CDR3: CASSLGVGVGNEQFF

V: TRBV30
D: NA
length: 13
J: TRBJ1-2
size: NA
DNA: TGTGCCTGGAGTGTATCCAGTCTGTATGGCTACACCTTC
CDR3: CAWSVSSLYGYTF

V: TRBV7-8
D: NA
length: 15
J: TRBJ1-4
size: NA
DNA: TGTGCCAGCAGCGGGGGGAGGATACCAGGCGAAAAACTGTTTTTT
CDR3: CASSGGRIPGEKLFF

V: TRBV5-3
D: NA
length: 15
J: TRBJ2-5
size: NA
DNA: TGTGCCAGAAAAGTTAAGGTAAGGCGGCAAGAGACCCAGTACTTC
CDR3: CARKVKVRRQETQYF

V: TRBV6-6
D: NA
length: 13
J: TRBJ2-7
size: NA
DNA: TGTGCCAGCAGTTACGAGGCCGTTGGAGAGCAGTACTTC
CDR3: CASSYEAVGEQYF

V: TRBV11-1
D: TRBD2
length: 17
J: TRBJ2-5
size: NA
DNA: TGTGCCAGCAGCTTAGCTCTGATAGCGGGGGGCCCGGAGACCCAGTACTTC
CDR3: CASSLALIAGGPETQYF

V: TRBV14
D: TRBD1
length: 16
J: TRBJ1-2
size: NA
DNA: TGTGCCAGCAGCCATAGGTTTGCGACAGGGCTGGGTGGCTACACCTTC
CDR3: CASSHRFATGLGGYTF

V: TRBV9
D: NA
length: 16
J: TRBJ1-2
size: NA
DNA: TGTGCCAGCAGCGTAGGGGGGCAGGGAGCTAACTATGGCTACACCTTC
CDR3: CASSVGGQGANYGYTF

V: TRBV6-5
D: TRBD1
length: 14
J: TRBJ1-2
size: NA
DNA: TGTGCCAGCAGTTTGGGACAGGGGGCTGTTGGCTACACCTTC
CDR3: CASSLGQGAVGYTF

V: TRBV6-5
D: TRBD2
length: 15
J: TRBJ2-2
size: once
DNA: TGTGCCAGCAGTTACTTGGGGACTAGTACCGGGGAGCTGTTTTTT
CDR3: CASSYLGTSTGELFF

V: TRBV11-2
D: NA
length: 15
J: TRBJ1-3
size: NA
DNA: TGTGCCAGCAGCTTAAATGGGGCCTCTGGAAACACCATATATTTT
CDR3: CASSLNGASGNTIYF

V: TRBV10-1
D: NA
length: 12
J: TRBJ2-1
size: once
DNA: TGCGCCAGCAGTGAGTCCAGGGGTGAGCAGTTCTTC
CDR3: CASSESRGEQFF

V: TRBV5-4
D: TRBD1
length: 16
J: TRBJ2-2
size: NA
DNA: TGTGCCAGCAGCTTGGGACAGGGGGATCACACCGGGGAGCTGTTTTTT
CDR3: CASSLGQGDHTGELFF

V: TRBV19
D: TRBD2
length: 15
J: TRBJ2-3
size: once
DNA: TGTGCCAGTAGTATCGGGGCGGGGGGCCCAGATACGCAGTATTTT
CDR3: CASSIGAGGPDTQYF

V: TRBV7-9
D: NA
length: 11
J: TRBJ2-5
size: once
DNA: TGTGCCAGCAGCCTGCAAGAGACCCAGTACTTC
CDR3: CASSLQETQYF

V: TRBV27
D: NA
length: 14
J: TRBJ2-1
size: NA
DNA: TGTGCCAGCAGTTCGCCGGGACTCACCAATGAGCAGTTCTTC
CDR3: CASSSPGLTNEQFF

V: TRBV9
D: NA
length: 14
J: TRBJ2-7
size: NA
DNA: TGTGCCAGCAGCAGAAGGGGGGAGGGTTTCGAGCAGTACTTC
CDR3: CASSRRGEGFEQYF

V: TRBV28
D: NA
length: 12
J: TRBJ2-1
size: NA
DNA: TGTGCCAGCAGTCCTAGTTACAATGAGCAGTTCTTC
CDR3: CASSPSYNEQFF

V: TRBV6-1
D: TRBD1
length: 14
J: TRBJ2-5
size: NA
DNA: TGTGCCAGCAGACCGGGACAGGGGGCAGAGACCCAGTACTTC
CDR3: CASRPGQGAETQYF

V: TRBV7-7
D: TRBD1
length: 17
J: TRBJ2-2
size: NA
DNA: TGTGCCAGCAGCTTAGTTGCCTCTACAGGGGGAACCGGGGAGCTGTTTTTT
CDR3: CASSLVASTGGTGELFF

V: TRBV6-1
D: TRBD1
length: 14
J: TRBJ1-1
size: NA
DNA: TGTGCCAGCAGTGGACCAGGGGGGAACACTGAAGCTTTCTTT
CDR3: CASSGPGGNTEAFF

V: TRBV27
D: TRBD1
length: 19
J: TRBJ1-2
size: NA
DNA: TGTGCCAGCAGTTTAAAAGGGGAACGGCGACAGGGTCTAAACTATGGCTACACCTTC
CDR3: CASSLKGERRQGLNYGYTF

V: TRBV5-1
D: TRBD1
length: 16
J: TRBJ1-1
size: NA
DNA: TGCGCCAGCAGCTCACACGACAGGGGGGCGAACACTGAAGCTTTCTTT
CDR3: CASSSHDRGANTEAFF